This TCR beta chain emerged from a study of early T cells in non-severe SARS-CoV-2 infection. Study as a whole: Sequencing used unsorted whole-blood bulk RNA, so chains lack pairing. Study-wide results and caveats: VDJdb matches were skewed toward anti-spike CD8 T cell responses.

Individual cDNA molecules were tagged with unique molecular identifiers. TCRdb redid the calling of the 5' RACE reads with MiXCR, one entry per CDR3 protein. Of around 72,000 distinct CDR3 sequences listed, around 9.1% were seen once; the top ten hold under 10%. CDR1 MNHNS and CDR2 SASEGT come from the germline V gene. This CDR3 is built from 13 residues. J lost 5 bases, V lost 6 bases, and 4 bases had no gene match. In this sample, this clonotype turned up many times. The antigen is not known. V is TRBV6-1 and J is TRBJ1-5, with 7 bases matching TRBD1. This sequence originates from an adult who was a healthcare worker with PCR-confirmed SARS-CoV-2 infection or an uninfected control (not recorded which). The sample in question was whole blood, obtained at baseline. The CDR3 DNA follows: TGTGCCAGCAGCCCTGGGACAGATCAGCCCCAGCATTTT. This gives the protein CASSPGTDQPQHF.